In this sample, the clone carrying this T cell receptor (beta chain) turned up once. The data are from a study of shared clonotypes between healthy human individuals. CD8 cells regarded as naive lacked CD45RO, were positively chosen for CCR7, and omitted terminally differentiated effector memory CD45RA+ cells. J gave up 5 bases and V 5 bases, and 14 bases lay outside the gene matches. The CDR3 length is 18 residues. Germline lookup yields CDR1 SGHTA and CDR2 FQGNSA. Measured with immunoSEQ multiplex PCR; TCRdb has only the in-frame clones, and not every one. The sample lists about 2.1 million clones; around 93% were seen once.

The TCR comes from a man aged 18 to 30 in good health. Some clones in this sample may be carry-over from other donors' samples. The sequenced material came from naive CD8+ T cells from PBMCs. V gene TRBV7-2 combines with J gene TRBJ2-6; TRBD1 matches 8 bases. CDR3 protein: CASSPRTGRSFWANVLTF. The CDR3 DNA reads TGTGCCAGCAGCCCCCGGACAGGGAGGTCTTTCTGGGCCAACGTCCTGACTTTC.